The T cell receptor (beta chain) under discussion was sequenced for a study of breast tumors, draining lymph nodes, adjacent tissues listed by TCRdb under 2016. At the level of the whole study: TCR beta repertoires were compared across tumor, adjacent nontumor tissue and axillary lymph nodes obtained from breast cancer patients. The study was designed to assess the relationships and possible T-cell exchange between tumor, surrounding tissue and draining lymph node repertoires in human breast cancer. The research as a whole found: The study presented the conclusion that tumor T cells originate in lymph nodes as consistent with a hypothesis, not as something directly demonstrated. The data were considered consistent with most tumor T cells being derived from the lymph node and subsequently expanding within tumor tissue. The similarity between tumor and nontumor tissue repertoires was significantly greater in luminal-like breast cancer than in basal-like breast cancer. Tumor T-cell repertoires showed less diversity than lymph node repertoires and more diversity than nontumor tissue repertoires, and tumor T-cell repertoires showed preferential V and J gene usage.

CDR1 and CDR2, per the germline V gene (reference sequence), are LNHDA and SQIVND. Between the V and J ends, shortened by 4 bases and 4 bases respectively, the junction contains 8 bases. The CDR3 sequence holds 13 residues, the cysteine and phenylalanine included. Only CDR3 DNA is held: 39 bases, read in frame from base 1. Sequencer: Illumina HiSeq 2000. Multiplex PCR amplification was used to generate the TCR beta chain libraries. The amplified TCR beta chain products were analyzed by high-throughput sequencing. TCRdb handled the public reads itself, with Q25 trimming in fastp and clone calling in MiXCR, and kept productive beta chains. Under each unique CDR3 protein, matching rows form one entry showing the most common genes and DNA. A total of about 130,000 distinct CDR3 sequences appear in this sample, 15% to 20% of them only once. Under 4.5% of the sample is in the top ten clones. Lymph node samples were obtained from the axillary draining lymph nodes of breast cancer patients.

This clonotype has a count of ten or more. The specificity of this receptor is unknown. No base quality values were provided; no much bigger clone lies one nucleotide off. The clonotype was recovered from a female donor with breast cancer. Some clones in this sample may be carry-over from other donors' samples. The chain is encoded by TRBV19 joined to TRBJ1-5; perhaps TRBD1 is the D gene, with 5 bases matching. The sample taken for sequencing was axillary lymph node tissue. Read as DNA, the sequence is TGTGCCAGTAGTAGACAGCCGAATCAGCCCCAGCATTTT. Its protein is CASSRQPNQPQHF.